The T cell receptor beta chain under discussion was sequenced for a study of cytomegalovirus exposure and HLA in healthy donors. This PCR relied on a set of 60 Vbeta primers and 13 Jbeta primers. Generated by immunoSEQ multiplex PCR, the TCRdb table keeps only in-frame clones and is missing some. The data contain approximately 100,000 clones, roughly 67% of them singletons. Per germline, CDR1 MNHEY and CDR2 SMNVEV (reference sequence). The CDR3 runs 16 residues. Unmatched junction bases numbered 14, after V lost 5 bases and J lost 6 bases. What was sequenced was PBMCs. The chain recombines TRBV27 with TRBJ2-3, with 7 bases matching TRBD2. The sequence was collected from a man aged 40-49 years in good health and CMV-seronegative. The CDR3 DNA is TGTGCCAGCAGTCCCTGGTCTAGCGGTTACGGGGATACGCAGTATTTT. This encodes CASSPWSSGYGDTQYF.